This T cell receptor beta chain emerged from a study of cytomegalovirus exposure and HLA in healthy donors. Study summary: A prior analysis found about 110 million unique TCR beta sequences from 170 million or so T cells.

Between the trimmed V and J ends, which lost 4 bases and 8 bases, there was a span of 11 bases. Germline V lookup: CDR1 GTSNPN, CDR2 SVGIG (reference sequence). The CDR3 covers 12 residues. The PCR contained 60 Vbeta and 13 Jbeta primers. Here immunoSEQ multiplex PCR was the method, and the copy in TCRdb shows in-frame clones only, minus some. The sample totals about 65,000 clones. The chain is built from TRBV30 and TRBJ1-4; D is possibly TRBD1 (6 bases). This TCR was sampled from a boy aged 5-17 years in good health and CMV-seronegative. The source material was PBMCs. CDR3 DNA: TGTGCCTGGACGACAGGCCGGGAAAAACTGTTTTTT. It specifies CAWTTGREKLFF.